One sample yielded the 4 T cell receptor beta chains listed below, sequenced in a study of cytomegalovirus exposure and HLA in healthy donors. With 60 Vbeta and 13 Jbeta primers, the PCR was carried out. Clones were sequenced by immunoSEQ multiplex PCR, and TCRdb holds only the in-frame ones, with some missing. The table lists 150,000 to 200,000 clones, 72% of them singletons. The sample taken for sequencing was PBMCs. The receptors originated from a human donor in good health.

The V gene is TRBV6-5, the J gene TRBJ2-5, with 9 nucleotides matching TRBD2. The J call is doubtful: the DNA matches TRBJ2-7 better. Per the germline V gene, CDR1 is MNHEY and CDR2 is SVGAGI. The CDR3 runs 14 residues. The chain's CDR3 is CASSSRGGLYEQYF. For the CDR3, the DNA is TGTGCCAGCAGTTCGCGGGGGGGCTTATACGAGCAGTACTTC.

In its sample, this clone was seen a few times. V gene TRBV10-3 combines with J gene TRBJ2-7, with 7 bases aligning to TRBD1. This CDR3 region has 15 residues. The germline V gene has CDR1 ENHRY and CDR2 SYGVKD. The V gene end was trimmed by 2 bases and the J gene end by 5 bases; junction bases not matched to a gene: 9. In nucleotides, the CDR3 is TGTGCCATCAGTGAGCGACAGGGTACGGGGAACGAGCAGTACTTC. As protein: CAISERQGTGNEQYF.

The chain employs TRBV7-9 and TRBJ2-7; 11 nucleotides agree with TRBD1. The CDR3 length is 17 residues. Looked up from germline, CDR1 is SEHNR and CDR2 is FQNEAQ (reference sequence). Trimming removed 5 bases from V and 3 bases from J; junction bases left unmatched: 12. CDR3 in amino acids: CASSRGTGGADDYEQYF. CDR3 coding DNA: TGTGCCAGCAGCCGCGGGACAGGGGGTGCTGACGACTACGAGCAGTACTTC.

The chain carries TRBV6-6 and TRBJ1-2; weak D call: TRBD1 (5 bases). With 2 bases removed from V and 5 bases from J, the gap between germline ends came to 12 bases. The CDR3 contains 14 residues. Germline CDR1 is MNHNY and CDR2 is SVGAGI (reference sequence). In DNA form, the CDR3 reads TGTGCCAGCAGTTACACCCAGGGCCTATATGGCTACACCTTC. Its translation is CASSYTQGLYGYTF.